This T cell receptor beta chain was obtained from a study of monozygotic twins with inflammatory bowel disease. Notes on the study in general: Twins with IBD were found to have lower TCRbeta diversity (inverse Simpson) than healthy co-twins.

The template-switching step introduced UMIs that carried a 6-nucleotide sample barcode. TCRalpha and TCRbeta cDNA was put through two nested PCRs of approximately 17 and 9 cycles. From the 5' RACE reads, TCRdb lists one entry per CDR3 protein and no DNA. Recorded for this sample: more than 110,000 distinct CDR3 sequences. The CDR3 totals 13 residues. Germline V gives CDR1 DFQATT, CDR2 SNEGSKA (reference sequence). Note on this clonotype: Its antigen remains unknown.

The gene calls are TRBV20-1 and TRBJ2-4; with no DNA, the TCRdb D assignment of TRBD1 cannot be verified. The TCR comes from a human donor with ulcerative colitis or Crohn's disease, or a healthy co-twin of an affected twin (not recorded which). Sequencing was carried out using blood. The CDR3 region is CSASKLRGNIQYF.